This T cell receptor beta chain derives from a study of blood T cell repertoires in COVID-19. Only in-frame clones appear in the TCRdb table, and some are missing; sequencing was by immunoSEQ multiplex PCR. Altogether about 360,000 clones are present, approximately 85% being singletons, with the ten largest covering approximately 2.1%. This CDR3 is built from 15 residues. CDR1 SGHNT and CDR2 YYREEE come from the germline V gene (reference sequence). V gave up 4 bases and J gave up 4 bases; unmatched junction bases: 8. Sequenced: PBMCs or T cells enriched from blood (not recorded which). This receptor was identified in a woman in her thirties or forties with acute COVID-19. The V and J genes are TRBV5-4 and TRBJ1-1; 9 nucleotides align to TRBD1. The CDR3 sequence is CASSAPGQGLTEAFF. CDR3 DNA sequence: TGTGCCAGCAGCGCCCCGGGACAGGGACTCACTGAAGCTTTCTTT. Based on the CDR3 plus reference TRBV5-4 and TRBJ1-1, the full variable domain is ETGVTQSPTHLIKTRGQQVTLRCSSQSGHNTVSWYQQALGQGPQFIFQYYREEENGRGNFPPRFSGLQFPNYSSELNVNALELDDSALYLCASSAPGQGLTEAFFGQGTRLTVV.